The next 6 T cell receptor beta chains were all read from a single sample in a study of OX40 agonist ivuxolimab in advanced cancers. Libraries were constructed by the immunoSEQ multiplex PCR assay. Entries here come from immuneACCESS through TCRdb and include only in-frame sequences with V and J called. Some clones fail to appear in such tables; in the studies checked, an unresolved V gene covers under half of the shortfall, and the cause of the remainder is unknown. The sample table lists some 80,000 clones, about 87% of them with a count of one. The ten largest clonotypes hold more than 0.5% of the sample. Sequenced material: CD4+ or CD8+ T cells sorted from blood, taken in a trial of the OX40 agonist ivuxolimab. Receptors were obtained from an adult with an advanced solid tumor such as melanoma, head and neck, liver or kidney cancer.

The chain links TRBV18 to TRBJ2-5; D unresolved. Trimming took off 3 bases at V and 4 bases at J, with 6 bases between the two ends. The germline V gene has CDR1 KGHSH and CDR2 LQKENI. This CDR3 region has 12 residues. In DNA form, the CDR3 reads TGTGCCAGCTCACCGAATCTAGAGACCCAGTACTTC. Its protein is CASSPNLETQYF.

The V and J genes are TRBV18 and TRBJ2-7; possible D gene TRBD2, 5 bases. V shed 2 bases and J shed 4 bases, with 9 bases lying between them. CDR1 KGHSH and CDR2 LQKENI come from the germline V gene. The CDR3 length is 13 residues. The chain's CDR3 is CASSPGRGYEQYF. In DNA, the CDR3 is TGTGCCAGCTCACCAGGGAGAGGGTACGAGCAGTACTTC.

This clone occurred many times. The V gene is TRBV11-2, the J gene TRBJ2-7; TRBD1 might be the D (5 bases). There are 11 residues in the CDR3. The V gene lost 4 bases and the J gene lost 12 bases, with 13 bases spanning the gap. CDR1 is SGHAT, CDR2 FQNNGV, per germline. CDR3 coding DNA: TGTGCCAGCAGCTCGACAGCCTTGAGGTACTTC. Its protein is CASSSTALRYF.

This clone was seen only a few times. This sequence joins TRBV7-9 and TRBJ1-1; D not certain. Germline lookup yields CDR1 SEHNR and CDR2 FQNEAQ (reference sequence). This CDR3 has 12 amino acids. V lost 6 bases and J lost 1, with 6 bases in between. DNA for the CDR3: TGTGCCAGCAGTCCCGAGAACACTGAAGCTTTCTTT. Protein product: CASSPENTEAFF. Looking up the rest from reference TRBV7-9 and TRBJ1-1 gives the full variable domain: DTGVSQNPRHKITKRGQNVTFRCDPISEHNRLYWYRQTLGQGPEFLTYFQNEAQLEKSRLLSDRFSAERPKGSFSTLEIQRTEQGDSAMYLCASSPENTEAFFGQGTRLTVV.

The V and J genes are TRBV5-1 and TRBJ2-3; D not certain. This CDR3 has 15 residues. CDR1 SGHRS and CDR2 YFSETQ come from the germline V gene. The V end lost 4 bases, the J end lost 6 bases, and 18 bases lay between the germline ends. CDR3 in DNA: TGCGCCAGCAGCCTTGCCGGCTTAAGTTTTGATACGCAGTATTTT. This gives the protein CASSLAGLSFDTQYF.

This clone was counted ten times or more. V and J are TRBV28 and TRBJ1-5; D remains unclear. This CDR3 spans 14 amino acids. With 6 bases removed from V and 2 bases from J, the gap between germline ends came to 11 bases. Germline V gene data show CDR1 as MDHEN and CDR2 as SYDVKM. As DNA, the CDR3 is TGTGCCAGCAGACTGGGAGTTGGCAATCAGCCCCAGCATTTT. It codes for CASRLGVGNQPQHF.